Below, 27 T cell receptor beta chains from the same sample are listed, as sequenced in a study of early T cells in non-severe SARS-CoV-2 infection. TCRdb passed the 5' RACE reads through MiXCR, listing each CDR3 protein once. Of more than 55,000 distinct CDR3 sequences listed, under 15% were seen once; the top ten hold roughly 4.2%. The sample comprised whole blood. The receptors were sampled from an adult who was a healthcare worker with PCR-confirmed SARS-CoV-2 infection or an uninfected control (not recorded which).

The CDR3 region is CASSLVLGHTEAFF. The CDR3 bases are TGTGCCAGCAGCTTGGTCCTCGGTCACACTGAAGCTTTCTTT. The J gene is TRBJ1-1, the V gene TRBV11-2; D not resolved. The CDR3 has 14 residues. With 3 bases removed from V and 3 bases from J, the gap between germline ends came to 11 bases. CDR1 SGHAT and CDR2 FQNNGV come from the germline V gene.

This clonotype was counted at least ten times. This chain links TRBV6-6 with TRBJ2-7; 11 bases match TRBD1. Per germline, CDR1 MNHNY and CDR2 SVGAGI (reference sequence). V shed 6 bases, J shed 2 bases, and the junction held 6 bases outside the gene matches. The CDR3 is 15 amino acids. CDR3 coding DNA: TGTGCCAGCAGGGGACCGGGACAGGGGGCCTACGAGCAGTACTTC. This sequence encodes CASRGPGQGAYEQYF.

This clonotype was counted at least ten times. The chain links TRBV12-3 or TRBV12-4 to TRBJ2-1; no clear D gene. V lost 7 bases to trimming and J lost 0 bases, with 10 bases between them. The CDR3 sequence is 14 residues long. The CDR3 bases are TGTGCCAGCATCAGATCTAGCTCCTACAATGAGCAGTTCTTC. It yields the protein CASIRSSSYNEQFF.

The chain recombines TRBV29-1 with TRBJ2-5, with 8 bases that match TRBD1. V trimming: 4 bases; J trimming: 5 bases; junction bases outside the gene matches: 12. This CDR3 is 15 amino acids long. The germline CDR1 and CDR2 sequences are SQVTM and ANQGSEA. The CDR3 nucleotides are TGCAGCGTTGTTAAACAGGGGGAAGCCAGTGAGACCCAGTACTTC. It translates to CSVVKQGEASETQYF.

This clonotype was recorded a few times. The chain recombines TRBV11-2 with TRBJ2-1, with 8 nucleotides matching TRBD1. V shed 1 base and J 4 bases; nucleotides not matched to a gene: 6. Germline lookup yields CDR1 SGHAT and CDR2 FQNNGV. The CDR3 has 16 amino acids. The chain's CDR3 is CASSLVGGTGYNEQFF. For the CDR3, the DNA is TGTGCCAGCAGCTTAGTTGGGGGGACAGGTTACAATGAGCAGTTCTTC.

V usage is TRBV7-3 and J usage is TRBJ1-1; maybe TRBD1 (6 bases). This CDR3 has 15 amino acids. Germline lookup yields CDR1 SGHTA and CDR2 FQGTGA. V gave up 0 bases and J gave up 3 bases, with 11 bases separating them. CDR3 DNA: TGTGCCAGCAGCTTAACAGGGGGTGTAGACACTGAAGCTTTCTTT. It encodes CASSLTGGVDTEAFF. The full variable domain, rest sourced from reference TRBV7-3 and TRBJ1-1, is GAGVSQTPSNKVTEKGKYVELRCDPISGHTALYWYRQSLGQGPEFLIYFQGTGAADDSGLPNDRFFAVRPEGSVSTLKIQRTERGDSAVYLCASSLTGGVDTEAFFGQGTRLTVV.

The chain combines TRBV29-1 with TRBJ2-5; the match to TRBD2 covers 8 bases. Per the germline V gene, CDR1 is SQVTM and CDR2 is ANQGSEA. The CDR3 loop spans 14 amino acids. With 1 base clipped from V and 3 bases from J, the junction kept 4 bases outside the gene matches. The CDR3 DNA reads TGCAGCGTTGAAGCGTTACTAGCGGAAGAGACCCAGTACTTC. This sequence encodes CSVEALLAEETQYF. Filled out from reference TRBV29-1 and TRBJ2-5, the complete variable domain reads SAVISQKPSRDICQRGTSLTIQCQVDSQVTMMFWYRQQPGQSLTLIATANQGSEATYESGFVIDKFPISRPNLTFSTLTVSNMSPEDSSIYLCSVEALLAEETQYFGPGTRLLVL.

The chain couples TRBV7-2 to TRBJ2-5, with no clear D. Germline CDR1 and CDR2: SGHTA and FQGNSA. CDR3 length equals 15 residues. V lost 2 bases and J lost 0, with 10 bases in between. The CDR3 DNA reads as TGTGCCAGCAGCTTAAGTTGGTTGAACCAAGAGACCCAGTACTTC. Translated: CASSLSWLNQETQYF.

V gene TRBV5-1 combines with J gene TRBJ2-5; D is uncertain. Germline CDR1 is SGHRS and CDR2 is YFSETQ. V was clipped by 2 bases and J by 2 bases, with 10 bases between them. The CDR3 has 14 residues. This CDR3 is CASSFLGLQETQYF. The DNA of the CDR3 is TGCGCCAGCAGCTTTCTAGGTTTACAAGAGACCCAGTACTTC.

The gene calls are TRBV24-1 and TRBJ2-7, with D unresolved. Germline CDR1 reads KGHDR; CDR2 reads SFDVKD. This CDR3 comprises 15 residues. Trimming stripped 3 bases from V and 2 bases from J, with 13 bases between. CDR3 loop: CATSDSRLTPYEQYF. The CDR3 DNA sequence: TGTGCCACCAGTGATAGTAGGCTGACACCCTACGAGCAGTACTTC.

This clonotype was recorded at least ten times. CDR3 loop: CASSLPGTGRDQPQHF. In DNA, the CDR3 is TGTGCCAGCAGCCTACCGGGGACAGGGAGGGATCAGCCCCAGCATTTT. The chain is built from TRBV7-3 and TRBJ1-5; 9 positions agree with TRBD1. This CDR3 is 16 amino acids long. The V and J ends lost 5 bases and 5 bases, in that order; junction bases with no gene match: 10. Germline-derived CDR1 and CDR2 are SGHTA and FQGTGA.

This clonotype appeared many times. CDR3 DNA sequence: TGTGCCAGCAGTTACTCCAGGACAGCAAACATTCAGTACTTC. Its translation: CASSYSRTANIQYF. The chain has TRBV6-5 and TRBJ2-4, with a possible D match to TRBD1 (6 bases). V lost 0 bases and J lost 6, with 9 bases in between. Germline V gene sequence: CDR1 MNHEY, CDR2 SVGAGI. This CDR3 comprises 14 residues.

V is TRBV11-2 and J is TRBJ2-3, with 7 bases matching TRBD2. The CDR3 has 17 residues. V lost 3 bases and J lost 2; bases outside the gene matches: 11. Germline lookup yields CDR1 SGHAT and CDR2 FQNNGV. CDR3 residues: CASSFDRDYSFTDTQYF. DNA of the CDR3: TGTGCCAGCAGCTTCGACCGGGACTACTCATTCACAGATACGCAGTATTTT.

About this clonotype: One base away lies a much larger clone, so this may be a sequencing read error. Without the conserved terminal phenylalanine or tryptophan, this CDR3 likely stems from a read error. The gene calls are TRBV3-1 and TRBJ2-1, with 9 nucleotides matching TRBD2. Losses at the gene ends were 4 bases for V and 8 bases for J; bases not matched to a gene: 12. Germline V gives CDR1 LGHDT, CDR2 YNNKEL (reference sequence). The CDR3 is made up of 16 amino acids. CDR3 coding DNA: TGTGCCAGCAGCCCCCTAAGGGCGGGAGGGCCCCATGAGCAGTTCTCC. Its protein product is CASSPLRAGGPHEQFS.

The CDR3 here is CASTLGSSLSYNEQFF. CDR3 nucleotides: TGTGCCAGCACCCTAGGGAGCTCCCTCTCCTACAATGAGCAGTTCTTC. The rearrangement joins TRBV7-9 to TRBJ2-1, with D tentatively TRBD2 (5 bases). V was trimmed by 7 bases and J by 0 bases, leaving 16 bases between them. This CDR3 has 16 residues. Looked up from germline, CDR1 is SEHNR and CDR2 is FQNEAQ (reference sequence).

The rearrangement joins TRBV6-5 to TRBJ1-1; 7 bases map to TRBD1. The CDR3 runs to 14 residues. Germline V lookup: CDR1 MNHEY, CDR2 SVGAGI. V was clipped by 2 bases and J by 3 bases; unmatched bases: 3. The CDR3 spells CASSYAGGDTEAFF. The CDR3 DNA sequence: TGTGCCAGCAGTTACGCAGGGGGGGACACTGAAGCTTTCTTT.

This sequence joins TRBV20-1 and TRBJ1-1, with a weak D call TRBD1 (6 bases). Germline V CDR1 and CDR2: DFQATT, SNEGSKA (reference sequence). This CDR3 spans 13 amino acids. V was trimmed by 3 bases and J by 8 bases, leaving 16 bases between them. The CDR3 DNA is TGCAGTGCTAGGAGTCAGGGGTTTTCGGAAGCTTTCTTT. Translation gives CSARSQGFSEAFF.

This clonotype came up once. This may stem from a read error, because a much larger clone lies one nucleotide away. V usage is TRBV28 and J usage is TRBJ1-6; 8 bases align to TRBD1. In germline, CDR1 is MDHEN, CDR2 SYDVKM. This CDR3 has 15 residues. The CDR3 coding sequence is TGTGACAGCAGTGGTCTGGGACAGGCTAATTCACCCCTCCACTTT. Protein product: CDSSGLGQANSPLHF.

The chain couples TRBV20-1 to TRBJ2-4; 10 nucleotides agree with TRBD2. V dropped 5 bases and J dropped 6; count of bases not matched to a gene: 4. The CDR3 spans 13 residues. The germline gives CDR1 DFQATT, CDR2 SNEGSKA (reference sequence). In DNA, the CDR3 is TGCAGTGCTGCCACTAGCGGGGCAAACATTCAGTACTTC. It codes for CSAATSGANIQYF.

The chain carries TRBV15 and TRBJ2-3, with D unresolved. V was clipped by 0 bases and J by 9 bases, with 7 bases between them. CDR1 LNHNV and CDR2 YYDKDF come from the germline V gene (reference sequence). This CDR3 comprises 12 residues. The DNA of the CDR3 is TGTGCCACCAGCAGAGATATCAGAACGCAGTATTTT. This sequence encodes CATSRDIRTQYF. Complete variable domain (other parts from reference TRBV15 and TRBJ2-3): DAMVIQNPRYQVTQFGKPVTLSCSQTLNHNVMYWYQQKSSQAPKLLFHYYDKDFNNEADTPDNFQSRRPNTSFCFLDIRSPGLGDTAMYLCATSRDIRTQYFGPGTRLTVL.

The rearrangement links TRBV29-1 to TRBJ1-1; D remains unclear. Looked up from germline, CDR1 is SQVTM and CDR2 is ANQGSEA. The germline V and J ends were trimmed by 7 bases and 3 bases, with 9 bases remaining between them. This CDR3 is 11 amino acids long. CDR3 loop: CSGSSDTEAFF. The CDR3 DNA reads TGCAGCGGAAGTTCGGACACTGAAGCTTTCTTT.

This clonotype has only a few counts. The chain combines TRBV12-3 or TRBV12-4 with TRBJ1-4; D is undetermined. The CDR3 length is 13 residues. Trimming stripped 2 bases from V and 5 bases from J, with 6 bases between. CDR3: CASSLPPNEKLFF. The CDR3 nucleotides are TGTGCCAGCAGTTTACCACCGAATGAAAAACTGTTTTTT.

This clonotype has ten or more counts. The rearrangement joins TRBV28 to TRBJ2-3; D is tentatively TRBD1 or TRBD2 (5 bases each). The CDR3 is 15 amino acids. V dropped 2 bases and J dropped 5 bases, with 14 bases sitting between them. Germline CDR1 is MDHEN and CDR2 is SYDVKM. In nucleotides, the CDR3 is TGTGCCAGCAGTTTACAACGGGATCAGGGAGATACGCAGTATTTT. Its translation is CASSLQRDQGDTQYF. The full variable domain, completed using reference TRBV28 and TRBJ2-3, is DVKVTQSSRYLVKRTGEKVFLECVQDMDHENMFWYRQDPGLGLRLIYFSYDVKMKEKGDIPEGYSVSREKKERFSLILESASTNQTSMYLCASSLQRDQGDTQYFGPGTRLTVL.

This clonotype showed up many times. This chain uses TRBV6-2 or TRBV6-3 with TRBJ2-7, with 14 bases fitting TRBD2. The CDR3 has 14 residues. CDR1 and CDR2 (germline): MNHEY, SVGEGT. The junction had 2 bases not matched to a gene; V was cut back by 6 bases and J by 4 bases. In nucleotides, the CDR3 is TGTGCCAGCAGAGGGACTAGCGGGAGTTACGAGCAGTACTTC. This gives the protein CASRGTSGSYEQYF.

This clonotype was observed many times. This chain links TRBV27 with TRBJ1-6; TRBD1 agrees at 10 bases. The germline gives CDR1 MNHEY, CDR2 SMNVEV (reference sequence). The ends lost 10 bases at V and 10 bases at J; junction bases unmatched: 10. The CDR3 consists of 14 residues. The CDR3, as DNA: TGTGCCACCTCGAACGGACAGGGGGACTCACCCCTCCACTTT. Amino acid sequence: CATSNGQGDSPLHF.

This clonotype was picked up a small number of times. DNA for the CDR3: TGCGCCAGCAGCCAAGAACCATCCTCTGGGGCCAACGTCCTGACTTTC. It is translated as CASSQEPSSGANVLTF. The V call is TRBV4-3, the J call TRBJ2-6, with D hard to call. Germline V gene lookup returns CDR1 LGHNA and CDR2 YSLEER. V gave up 0 bases and J gave up 0 bases, with 6 bases separating them. CDR3 length: 16 amino acids.

The sample holds many counts of this clonotype. The chain uses TRBV5-4 and TRBJ2-1; the match to TRBD2 covers 8 bases. The trim removed 1 base at V and 4 bases at J, leaving 1 base unmatched. Looked up from germline, CDR1 is SGHNT and CDR2 is YYREEE (reference sequence). CDR3 length equals 14 residues. The CDR3 DNA is TGTGCCAGCAGCTTGCGGGAGGGATACAATGAGCAGTTCTTC. Protein: CASSLREGYNEQFF.